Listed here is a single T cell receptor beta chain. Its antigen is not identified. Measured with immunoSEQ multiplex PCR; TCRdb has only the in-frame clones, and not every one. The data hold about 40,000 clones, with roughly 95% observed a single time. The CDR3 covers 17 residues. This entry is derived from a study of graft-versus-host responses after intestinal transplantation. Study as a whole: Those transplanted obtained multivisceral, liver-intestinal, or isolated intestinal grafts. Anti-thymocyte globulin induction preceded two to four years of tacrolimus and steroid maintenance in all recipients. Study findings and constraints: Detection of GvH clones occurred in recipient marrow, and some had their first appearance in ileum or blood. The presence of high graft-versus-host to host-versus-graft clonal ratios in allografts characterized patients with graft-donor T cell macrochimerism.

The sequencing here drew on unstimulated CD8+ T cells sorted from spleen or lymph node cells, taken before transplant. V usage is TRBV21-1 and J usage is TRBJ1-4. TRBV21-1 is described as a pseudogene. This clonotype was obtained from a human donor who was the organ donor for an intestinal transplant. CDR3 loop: CASSNIGGRMVSEKLFF. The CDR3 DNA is TGTGCCAGCAGCAATATCGGGGGGCGAATGGTGAGCGAAAAACTGTTTTTT.